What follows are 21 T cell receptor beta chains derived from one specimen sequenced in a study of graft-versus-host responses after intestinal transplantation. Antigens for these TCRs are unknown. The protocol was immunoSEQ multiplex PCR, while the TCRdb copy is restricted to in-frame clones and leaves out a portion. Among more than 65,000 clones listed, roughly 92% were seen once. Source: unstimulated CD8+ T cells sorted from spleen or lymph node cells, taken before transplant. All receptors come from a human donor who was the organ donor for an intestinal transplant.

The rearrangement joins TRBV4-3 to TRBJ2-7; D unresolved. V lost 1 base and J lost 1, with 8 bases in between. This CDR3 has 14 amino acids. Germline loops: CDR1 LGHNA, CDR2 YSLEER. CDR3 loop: CASSQVSGSYEQYF. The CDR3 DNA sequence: TGCGCCAGCAGCCAAGTCTCCGGGTCCTACGAGCAGTACTTC.

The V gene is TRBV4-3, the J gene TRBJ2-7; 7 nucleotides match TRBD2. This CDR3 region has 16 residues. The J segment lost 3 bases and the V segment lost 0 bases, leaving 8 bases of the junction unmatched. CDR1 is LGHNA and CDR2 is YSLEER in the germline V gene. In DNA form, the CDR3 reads TGCGCCAGCAGCCAAGACGGGGACGGGGACTACTACGAGCAGTACTTC. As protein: CASSQDGDGDYYEQYF.

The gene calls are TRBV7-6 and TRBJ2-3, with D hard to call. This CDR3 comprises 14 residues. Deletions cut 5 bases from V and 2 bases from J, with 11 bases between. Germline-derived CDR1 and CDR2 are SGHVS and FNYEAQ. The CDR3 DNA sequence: TGTGCCAGCAGCCACCTGGCCGACACAGATACGCAGTATTTT. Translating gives CASSHLADTDTQYF. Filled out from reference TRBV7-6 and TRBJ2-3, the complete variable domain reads GAGVSQSPRYKVTKRGQDVALRCDPISGHVSLYWYRQALGQGPEFLTYFNYEAQQDKSGLPNDRFSAERPEGSISTLTIQRTEQRDSAMYRCASSHLADTDTQYFGPGTRLTVL.

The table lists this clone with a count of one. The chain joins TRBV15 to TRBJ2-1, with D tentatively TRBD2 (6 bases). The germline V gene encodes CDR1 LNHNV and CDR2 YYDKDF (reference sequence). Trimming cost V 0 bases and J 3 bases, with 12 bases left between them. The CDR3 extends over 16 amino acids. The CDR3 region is CATSRDRLVYYNEQFF. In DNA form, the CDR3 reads TGTGCCACCAGCAGAGATCGACTAGTTTACTACAATGAGCAGTTCTTC. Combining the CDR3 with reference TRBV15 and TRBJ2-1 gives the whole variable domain DAMVIQNPRYQVTQFGKPVTLSCSQTLNHNVMYWYQQKSSQAPKLLFHYYDKDFNNEADTPDNFQSRRPNTSFCFLDIRSPGLGDTAMYLCATSRDRLVYYNEQFFGPGTRLTVL.

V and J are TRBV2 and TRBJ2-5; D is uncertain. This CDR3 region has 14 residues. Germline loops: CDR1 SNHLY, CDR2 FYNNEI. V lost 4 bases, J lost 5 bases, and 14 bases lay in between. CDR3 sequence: CASSGKSDWETQYF. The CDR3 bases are TGTGCCAGCAGTGGAAAAAGCGATTGGGAGACCCAGTACTTC.

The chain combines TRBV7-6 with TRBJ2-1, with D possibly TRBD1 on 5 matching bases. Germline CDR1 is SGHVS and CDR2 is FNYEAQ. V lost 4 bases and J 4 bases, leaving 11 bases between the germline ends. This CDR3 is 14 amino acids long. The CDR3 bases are TGTGCCAGCAGCTCGGGCGGACAATACAATGAGCAGTTCTTC. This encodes CASSSGGQYNEQFF.

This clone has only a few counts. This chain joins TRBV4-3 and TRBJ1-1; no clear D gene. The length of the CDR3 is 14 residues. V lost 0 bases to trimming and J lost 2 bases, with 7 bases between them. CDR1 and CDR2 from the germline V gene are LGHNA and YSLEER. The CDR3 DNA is TGCGCCAGCAGCCAAGATTCGGGTAACACTGAAGCTTTCTTT. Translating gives CASSQDSGNTEAFF.

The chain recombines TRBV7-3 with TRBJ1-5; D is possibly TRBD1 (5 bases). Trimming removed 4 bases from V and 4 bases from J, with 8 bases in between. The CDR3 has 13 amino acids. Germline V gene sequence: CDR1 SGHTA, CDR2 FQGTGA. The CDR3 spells CASSSTVNQPQHF. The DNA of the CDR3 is TGTGCCAGCAGCTCGACAGTTAATCAGCCCCAGCATTTT.

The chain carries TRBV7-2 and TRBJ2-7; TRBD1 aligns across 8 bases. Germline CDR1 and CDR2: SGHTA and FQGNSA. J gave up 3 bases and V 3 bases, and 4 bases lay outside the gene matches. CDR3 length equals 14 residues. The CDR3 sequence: CASSFPGQDYEQYF. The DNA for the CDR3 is TGTGCCAGCAGCTTTCCGGGACAGGACTACGAGCAGTACTTC.

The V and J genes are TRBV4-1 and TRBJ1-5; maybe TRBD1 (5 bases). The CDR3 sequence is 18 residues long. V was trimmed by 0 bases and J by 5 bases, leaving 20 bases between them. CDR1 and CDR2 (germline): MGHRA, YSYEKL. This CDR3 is CASSQEDRGIDPDQPQHF. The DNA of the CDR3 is TGCGCCAGCAGCCAAGAAGATAGGGGAATCGACCCCGATCAGCCCCAGCATTTT.

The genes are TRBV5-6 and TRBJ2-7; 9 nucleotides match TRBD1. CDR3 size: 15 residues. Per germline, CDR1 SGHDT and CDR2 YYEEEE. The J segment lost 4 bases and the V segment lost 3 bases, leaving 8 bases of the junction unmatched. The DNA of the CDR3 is TGTGCCAGCAGCTCTCCGGGACAGGGAGATTACGAGCAGTACTTC. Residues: CASSSPGQGDYEQYF.

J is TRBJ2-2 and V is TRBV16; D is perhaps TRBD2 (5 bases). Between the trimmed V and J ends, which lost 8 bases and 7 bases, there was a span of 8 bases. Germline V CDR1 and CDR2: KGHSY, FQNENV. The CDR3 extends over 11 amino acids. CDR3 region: CASRGYGELFF. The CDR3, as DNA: TGTGCCAGCCGAGGGTACGGGGAGCTGTTTTTT. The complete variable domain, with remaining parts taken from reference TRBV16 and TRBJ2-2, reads GEEVAQTPKHLVRGEGQKAKLYCAPIKGHSYVFWYQQVLKNEFKFLISFQNENVFDETGMPKERFSAKCLPNSPCSLEIQATKLEDSAVYFCASRGYGELFFGEGSRLTVL.

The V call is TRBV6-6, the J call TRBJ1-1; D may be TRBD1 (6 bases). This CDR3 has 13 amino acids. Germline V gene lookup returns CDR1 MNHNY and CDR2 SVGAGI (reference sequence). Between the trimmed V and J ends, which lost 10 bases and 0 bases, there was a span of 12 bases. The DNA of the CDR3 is TGTGCCACCCTGGACAGTTTGAACACTGAAGCTTTCTTT. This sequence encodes CATLDSLNTEAFF.

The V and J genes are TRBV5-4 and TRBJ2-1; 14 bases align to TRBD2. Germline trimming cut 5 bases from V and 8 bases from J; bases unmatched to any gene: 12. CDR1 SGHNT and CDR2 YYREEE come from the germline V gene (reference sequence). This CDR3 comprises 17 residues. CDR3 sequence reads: CASRPTSGGASYDEQFF. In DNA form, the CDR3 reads TGTGCCAGCAGACCGACTAGCGGGGGGGCAAGTTACGATGAGCAGTTCTTC.

The CDR3 reads CAISDAYYEQYF. CDR3 DNA sequence: TGTGCCATCAGTGACGCCTACTACGAGCAGTACTTC. This sequence joins TRBV10-3 and TRBJ2-7, with D hard to call. V was pared by 3 bases and J by 3 bases, with 6 bases between. Germline V lookup: CDR1 ENHRY, CDR2 SYGVKD. This CDR3 has 12 amino acids.

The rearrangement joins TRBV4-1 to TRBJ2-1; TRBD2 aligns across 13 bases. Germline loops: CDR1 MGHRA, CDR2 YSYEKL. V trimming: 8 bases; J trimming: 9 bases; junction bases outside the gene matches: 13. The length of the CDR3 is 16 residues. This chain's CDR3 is CASGPGTSGASSEQFF. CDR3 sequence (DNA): TGCGCCAGCGGTCCCGGGACTAGCGGGGCGTCGAGTGAGCAGTTCTTC.

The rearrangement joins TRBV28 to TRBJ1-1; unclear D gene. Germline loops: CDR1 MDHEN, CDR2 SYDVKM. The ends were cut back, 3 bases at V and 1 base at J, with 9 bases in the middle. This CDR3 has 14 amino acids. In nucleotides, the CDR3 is TGTGCCAGCAGTTTCCCAACAGCGAACACTGAAGCTTTCTTT. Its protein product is CASSFPTANTEAFF.

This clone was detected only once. The CDR3 is CASSTKQGASNQPQHF. CDR3 coding DNA: TGTGCCAGCAGCACAAAGCAGGGGGCTAGCAATCAGCCCCAGCATTTT. The chain uses TRBV7-2 and TRBJ1-5, with TRBD1 matching over 8 bases. The CDR3 is 16 residues long. Trimming removed 5 bases from V and 0 bases from J; junction bases left unmatched: 6. The V gene's germline CDR1 is SGHTA and CDR2 FQGNSA.

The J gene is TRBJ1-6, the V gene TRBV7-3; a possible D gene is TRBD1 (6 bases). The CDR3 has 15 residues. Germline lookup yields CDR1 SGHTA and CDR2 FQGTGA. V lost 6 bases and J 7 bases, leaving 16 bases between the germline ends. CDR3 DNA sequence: TGTGCCAGCAGTTCCGGGACATCCGCCAATTCACCCCTCCACTTT. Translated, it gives CASSSGTSANSPLHF. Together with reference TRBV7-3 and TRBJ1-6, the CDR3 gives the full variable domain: GAGVSQTPSNKVTEKGKYVELRCDPISGHTALYWYRQSLGQGPEFLIYFQGTGAADDSGLPNDRFFAVRPEGSVSTLKIQRTERGDSAVYLCASSSGTSANSPLHFGNGTRLTVT.

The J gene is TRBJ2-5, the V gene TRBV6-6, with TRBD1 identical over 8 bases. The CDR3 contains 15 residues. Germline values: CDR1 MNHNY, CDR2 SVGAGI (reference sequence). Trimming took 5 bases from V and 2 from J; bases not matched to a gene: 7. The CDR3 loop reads CASSDRGEGQETQYF. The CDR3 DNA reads TGTGCCAGCAGTGACAGGGGCGAAGGGCAAGAGACCCAGTACTTC.

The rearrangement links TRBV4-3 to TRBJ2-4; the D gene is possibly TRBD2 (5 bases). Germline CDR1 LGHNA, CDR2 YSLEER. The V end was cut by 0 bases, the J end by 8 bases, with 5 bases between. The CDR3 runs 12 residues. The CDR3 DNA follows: TGCGCCAGCAGCCAAGACGGGGACATTCAGTACTTC. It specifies CASSQDGDIQYF.